These T cell receptor beta chains were read from a single sample in a study of response to subunit inactivated influenza vaccine. Using its own MiXCR run on the RT-PCR reads, TCRdb lists one record per CDR3 protein. The table lists approximately 700,000 distinct CDR3 sequences, around 13% of them singletons, with roughly 6.4% in the top ten. The input for sequencing was PBMCs from blood, taken 14 days before vaccination. Receptors originate from a man aged 45-60 years who received an inactivated influenza vaccine. Each CDR3 is given with its conserved first and last residue. The D gene is left open where the match is weak. Clone size is shown for a subset of rows, as once, few, many or a class of expanded clone.

D	V	length	size	J	DNA	CDR3
-	TRBV7-9	16	few	TRBJ2-7	TGTGCCAGCAGCTTGGGACTGGACAGAACGCCCTACGAGCAGTACTTC	CASSLGLDRTPYEQYF
-	TRBV6-5	16	few	TRBJ2-1	TGTGCCAGCAGTTACATTAGTCTGTCCCCGCACAATGAGCAGTTCTTC	CASSYISLSPHNEQFF
TRBD2	TRBV4-2	16	many	TRBJ2-1	TGTGCCAGCAGCCAGGAAACTAGCGGTGCCTACAATGAGCAGTTCTTC	CASSQETSGAYNEQFF
TRBD2	TRBV30	14	few	TRBJ2-1	TGTGCCTGGAGGGGACTAGCGGGAGCTTATGAGCAGTTCTTC	CAWRGLAGAYEQFF
-	TRBV29-1	14	many	TRBJ2-2	TGCAGCGTTCGGGGACTTACTAACACCGGGGAGCTGTTTTTT	CSVRGLTNTGELFF
-	TRBV30	19	-	TRBJ2-6	TGTGCCTGGAGTCCAGCGGGACAGACATTCCCTTTCGGGGCCAACGTCCTGACTTTC	CAWSPAGQTFPFGANVLTF
-	TRBV5-5	14	many	TRBJ2-7	TGTGCCAGCAGCTTGCACATCACCTCCTACGAGCAGTACTTC	CASSLHITSYEQYF
-	TRBV6-5	17	few	TRBJ2-7	TGTGCCAGCAGTTACTCATATACAGAGATTGGGACCTACGAGCAGTACTTC	CASSYSYTEIGTYEQYF
-	TRBV24-1	15	many	TRBJ2-1	TGTGCCACCAGTGATTTAAACAGGAGTCCCAATGAGCAGTTCTTC	CATSDLNRSPNEQFF
TRBD1	TRBV7-2	15	-	TRBJ2-1	TGTGCCAGCAGCCAGAGGGGGCGTGGGTTGAATGAGCAGTTCTTC	CASSQRGRGLNEQFF
-	TRBV29-1	17	few	TRBJ2-2	TGCAGCGTTGAACGTTCGACAGTAAACCGGAACACCGGGGAGCTGTTTTTT	CSVERSTVNRNTGELFF
TRBD2	TRBV20-1	16	few	TRBJ2-4	TGCAGTGCTAGCCCAAGCGGGAGGGAAGCCAAAAACATTCAGTACTTC	CSASPSGREAKNIQYF
TRBD2	TRBV4-2	18	many	TRBJ2-2	TGTGCCAGCAGCCAGGAACTAGCGGGGAGGGCGAACACCGGGGAGCTGTTTTTT	CASSQELAGRANTGELFF
TRBD1	TRBV20-1	14	-	TRBJ2-7	TGCAGTGCTCCCCCGGGACAGGGGGGAAGGGAGCAGTACTTC	CSAPPGQGGREQYF
TRBD2	TRBV20-1	15	few	TRBJ2-1	TGCAGTGCTGGACCCCGGACTAGACTCTGGAATGAGCAGTTCTTC	CSAGPRTRLWNEQFF
-	TRBV5-5	15	-	TRBJ2-1	TGTGCCAGCAGTATCCTAGTCGGGGGATACAATGAGCAGTTCTTC	CASSILVGGYNEQFF
-	TRBV12-3/TRBV12-4	14	few	TRBJ2-3	TGTGCCAGCAGTTTGGGCCTCAGCGGAGATACGCAGTATTTT	CASSLGLSGDTQYF
-	TRBV11-3	17	-	TRBJ2-2	TGTGCCAGCAGCCCTGTCGGACTATCGGTGGGGTCCGGGGAGCTGTTTTTT	CASSPVGLSVGSGELFF
-	TRBV19	13	-	TRBJ2-2	TGTGCCAGTAGCCACCTATATACCGGGGAGCTGTTTTTT	CASSHLYTGELFF
-	TRBV12-3/TRBV12-4	14	-	TRBJ1-5	TGTGCCAGCAGTTTTTTGGGGGCGCATCAGCCCCAGCATTTT	CASSFLGAHQPQHF
TRBD2	TRBV2	13	few	TRBJ2-1	TGTGCCAGCAGTAAGGGACTAGGCAATGAGCAGTTCTTC	CASSKGLGNEQFF
-	TRBV18	15	-	TRBJ1-1	TGTGCCAGCTCCCCCGTGATGGGGATGAACACTGAAGCTTTCTTT	CASSPVMGMNTEAFF